The sequence of this T cell receptor beta chain was determined in a study of PD-1 blockade in classical Hodgkin lymphoma. Findings and caveats of the study: The CD4+ diversity rise by C4D1 was clearest in complete responders. Healthy donors were reported to have higher baseline TCR diversity than newly diagnosed patients.

The V end was cut by 6 bases, the J end by 6 bases, with 6 bases between. The CDR3 covers 11 residues. Germline V lookup: CDR1 SNHLY, CDR2 FYNNEI. Libraries were prepared by immunoSEQ multiplex PCR; TCRdb keeps only in-frame clonotypes and omits some of them. The sample has about 11,000 clones; approximately 80% are singletons. Concerning this clone: What it recognizes is unknown.

In every patient, relapse followed autologous stem cell transplantation, while exposure to brentuximab vedotin differed. Complete response, partial response or progressive disease constituted the best response categories observed. Sequences were derived from peripheral blood mononuclear cells (PBMCs), sampled before the second cycle of nivolumab. The V and J genes are TRBV2 and TRBJ2-1; D ambiguous. The clonotype comes from a human donor with classical Hodgkin lymphoma. CDR3 sequence: CASRWGNEQFF. The CDR3 DNA reads as TGTGCCAGCAGGTGGGGCAATGAGCAGTTCTTC.